The 7 T cell receptor beta chains in this list originate from one sample, sequenced in a study of T cell changes during pregnancy in multiple sclerosis. Assay: immunoSEQ multiplex PCR; the TCRdb copy retains only in-frame clones and omits some. Here the sample spans tens of thousands of clones, 93% being singletons. Material: CD8+ T cells from peripheral blood mononuclear cells, obtained in the second trimester of pregnancy. Every receptor here comes from a female donor with multiple sclerosis, enrolled in a pregnancy study.

The chain carries TRBV9 and TRBJ1-4, with 7 bases that match TRBD1. The CDR3 totals 15 residues. Germline V gives CDR1 SGDLS, CDR2 YYNGEE. Unmatched junction bases numbered 10, after V lost 3 bases and J lost 8 bases. This chain's CDR3 is CASSGTGNYGEKLFF. In nucleotides, the CDR3 is TGTGCCAGCAGCGGGACAGGAAACTATGGCGAAAAACTGTTTTTT.

This clone was picked up a small number of times. V is TRBV2 and J is TRBJ2-6; 7 bases are a match to TRBD2. The V segment lost 6 bases and the J segment 12 bases; nucleotides outside the gene matches: 8. Germline V gives CDR1 SNHLY, CDR2 FYNNEI. The CDR3 is 13 amino acids. In DNA form, the CDR3 reads TGTGCCAGCAGAGCGGGACTTACACCCGTCCTGACTTTC. It yields the protein CASRAGLTPVLTF.

The chain combines TRBV6-6 with TRBJ2-2, with TRBD1 as a possible D gene (5 bases). Trimming left V 0 bases short and J 1 base short, with 9 bases between. CDR1 and CDR2 (germline): MNHNY, SVGAGI (reference sequence). The CDR3 consists of 16 residues. In DNA form, the CDR3 reads TGTGCCAGCAGTTACTCAAGACAGAGGAACACCGGGGAGCTGTTTTTT. It specifies CASSYSRQRNTGELFF.

This chain uses TRBV7-9 with TRBJ1-1; unclear D gene. The CDR3 sequence is 16 residues long. With 0 bases removed from V and 2 bases from J, the gap between germline ends came to 13 bases. The germline V gene has CDR1 SEHNR and CDR2 FQNEAQ (reference sequence). The CDR3 DNA is TGTGCCAGCAGCTTAGCCCCTGACACACTCAACACTGAAGCTTTCTTT. It encodes CASSLAPDTLNTEAFF.

The DNA of the CDR3 is TGTGCCAGCAGTGCGTCCCCAAGGACAGAAAACAATGAGCAGTTCTTC. Protein sequence: CASSASPRTENNEQFF. The chain carries TRBV6-1 and TRBJ2-1; a weak D match, TRBD1 (6 bases). The CDR3 has 16 amino acids. Trimming stripped 4 bases from V and 5 bases from J, with 18 bases between. Per the germline V gene, CDR1 is MNHNS and CDR2 is SASEGT.

The rearrangement uses TRBV9 and TRBJ2-2, with TRBD2 as a possible D gene (5 bases). CDR3 size: 12 residues. The V end lost 5 bases, the J end lost 3 bases, and 5 bases lay between the germline ends. CDR1 is SGDLS, CDR2 YYNGEE, per germline. The CDR3 reads CASRADTGELFF. The CDR3 nucleotides are TGTGCCAGCAGAGCGGACACCGGGGAGCTGTTTTTT.

The V call is TRBV2, the J call TRBJ1-1, with D unclear. With 6 bases removed from V and 7 bases from J, the gap between germline ends came to 9 bases. This CDR3 is 11 amino acids long. The germline V gene has CDR1 SNHLY and CDR2 FYNNEI. The CDR3 sequence: CASRGRGEAFF. CDR3 nucleotide sequence: TGTGCCAGCAGGGGTCGCGGTGAAGCTTTCTTT.